The present T cell receptor (beta chain) was sequenced within a study of cytomegalovirus exposure and HLA in healthy donors. Regarding the study as a whole: An analysis that was carried out later associated 17,000 or so TCR beta sequences with HLA alleles at 0.05 false discovery rate. Within an earlier analysis, most TCR beta V segments proved productive either about 87% or about 30% of the time.

In regard to this clone: No antigen is known for it.

The PCR made use of 60 Vbeta and 13 Jbeta primers. Study processing details: In a later analysis, tens of millions of unique TCR beta chains included roughly 11 million shared by two or more donors. The assay was immunoSEQ multiplex PCR, and TCRdb's table has in-frame clones only and misses some. Clonal size and the V and J genes are those of that table, whereas D and trimming came from the DNA. Among around 130,000 clones listed, over 80% were seen once. The CDR3 spans 15 residues. CDR1 SQVTM and CDR2 ANQGSEA come from the germline V gene. V gave up 6 bases and J gave up 0 bases, with 16 bases separating them. At sampling all donors were nominally healthy, likely with unrecorded immune exposures.

The sequencing input was PBMCs. The sequence derives from a boy between 10 and 17 years old in good health and CMV-seronegative. The chain links TRBV29-1 to TRBJ2-3, with D possibly being TRBD1 (6 bases). CDR3 DNA sequence: TGCAGCGTCTCAGAGGACAGCTTTAGCACAGATACGCAGTATTTT. Amino acids: CSVSEDSFSTDTQYF.